Below are 3 T cell receptor beta chains sequenced from a single sample in a study of blood T cell repertoires in COVID-19. Sequencing used immunoSEQ multiplex PCR; TCRdb keeps in-frame clones, though not all of them. The data hold roughly 180,000 clones, with 70% to 80% observed a single time. Sequenced: peripheral blood. These receptors came from a woman aged 60 to 75 with COVID-19, enrolled during active disease.

The chain couples TRBV29-1 to TRBJ1-2, with D perhaps matching TRBD1 (5 bases). V was cut by 5 bases and J by 3 bases, with 13 bases left in between. CDR3 length equals 13 residues. Germline lookup yields CDR1 SQVTM and CDR2 ANQGSEA. The CDR3 sequence: CSVSGRAYYGYTF. The CDR3 DNA is TGCAGCGTTTCCGGCAGGGCCTACTATGGCTACACCTTC.

The V gene is TRBV28, the J gene TRBJ1-1, with D maybe TRBD1 (5 bases). Trimming took off 2 bases at V and 8 bases at J, with 9 bases between the two ends. In germline, CDR1 is MDHEN, CDR2 SYDVKM. The CDR3 loop spans 12 amino acids. CDR3 DNA: TGTGCCAGCAGTTTAGACAGCCTGGAAGCTTTCTTT. Its protein product is CASSLDSLEAFF. Together with reference TRBV28 and TRBJ1-1, the CDR3 gives the full variable domain: DVKVTQSSRYLVKRTGEKVFLECVQDMDHENMFWYRQDPGLGLRLIYFSYDVKMKEKGDIPEGYSVSREKKERFSLILESASTNQTSMYLCASSLDSLEAFFGQGTRLTVV.

The chain uses TRBV28 and TRBJ2-1; D ambiguous. CDR3 length: 14 amino acids. V was shortened by 6 bases and J by 4 bases, with 13 bases between the two germline ends. Germline V gene sequence: CDR1 MDHEN, CDR2 SYDVKM. In DNA, the CDR3 is TGTGCCAGCAGCGCAAAGACTGGGTACAATGAGCAGTTCTTC. Translated: CASSAKTGYNEQFF.